Here is one T cell receptor beta chain with its context. This sample was included in a study of T cells after yellow fever vaccination. Germline V gives CDR1 MNHEY, CDR2 SVGAGI. V was shortened by 0 bases and J by 5 bases, with 13 bases between the two germline ends. The CDR3 length is 15 residues. TCRdb reprocessed the 5' RACE reads with MiXCR, giving one entry per CDR3 protein. Among around 53,000 distinct CDR3 sequences listed, about 6.6% were seen once. The chain uses TRBV6-5 and TRBJ1-1; D is perhaps TRBD1 (5 bases). The starting material was CD8+ T cells not binding an NS4B(214-222) dextramer, sorted from PBMCs, obtained approximately 40 days after the first yellow fever vaccination. The clonotype originates from a man between 18 and 29 years old who received the YFV17D yellow fever vaccine. In DNA form, the CDR3 reads TGTGCCAGCAGTTACTCGGGCAGGGTTGGGACTGAAGCTTTCTTT. It is translated as CASSYSGRVGTEAFF.